This T cell receptor beta chain was recorded in a study of T cells after yellow fever vaccination. Study-level background: By means of CD3, CD45RA, CCR7 and CD95, the EM, EMRA, CM and Tscm memory subsets were sorted.

In TCRdb, the 5' RACE reads were re-called with MiXCR into one record per CDR3 protein. The sample lists roughly 56,000 distinct CDR3 sequences, approximately 6% occurring once. V was pared by 7 bases and J by 0 bases, with 10 bases between. Germline loops: CDR1 MNHNS, CDR2 SASEGT. The CDR3 has 13 residues. General study results and limits: Clones that expanded after primary vaccination mostly reappeared after the booster (roughly 96% CD4, 88% CD8).

This chain connects TRBV6-1 to TRBJ2-7; D is ambiguous. This TCR derives from a man between 18 and 35 years old who received the YFV17D yellow fever vaccine. The specimen comprised PBMCs, either bulk or a sorted T-cell subset (CD4+, CD8+, memory, or dextramer-sorted; not recorded which), sampled on the day of the yellow fever booster vaccination. Written as DNA, the CDR3 is TGTGCCAGCATTCCAGAGAGCTCCTACGAGCAGTACTTC. It is translated as CASIPESSYEQYF.